These 3 T cell receptor beta chains originate from one sample sequenced in a study of T cell responses to AZD1222 COVID-19 vaccine. Repertoires were generated with immunoSEQ multiplex PCR, while TCRdb's copy carries only in-frame clones and drops some. The sample consists of 99,000 or so clones, nearly 90% of them appearing once. Here the sequenced sample was peripheral blood, taken 28 days after the second AZD1222 dose. All receptors come from an adult who received the AZD1222 COVID-19 vaccine.

This chain links TRBV11-2 with TRBJ2-1; 10 bases map to TRBD2. The CDR3 contains 17 residues. Germline CDR1 and CDR2: SGHAT and FQNNGV. V was clipped by 5 bases and J by 7 bases; unmatched bases: 14. Here the CDR3 reads CASSPGLAGASKNEQFF. Written as DNA, the CDR3 is TGTGCCAGCAGCCCGGGGCTAGCGGGAGCTAGTAAGAATGAGCAGTTCTTC.

This chain links TRBV11-2 with TRBJ1-3; D call uncertain. V gave up 1 base and J gave up 0 bases, with 13 bases separating them. The CDR3 is 17 residues long. Germline V gene lookup returns CDR1 SGHAT and CDR2 FQNNGV. In DNA, the CDR3 is TGTGCCAGCAGCTTAGTGGCGGCCGATCTCTCTGGAAACACCATATATTTT. This codes for CASSLVAADLSGNTIYF.

The chain employs TRBV5-1 and TRBJ2-7, with 7 nucleotides matching TRBD1. In germline, CDR1 is SGHRS, CDR2 YFSETQ. After removal of 5 bases from V and 6 bases from J, the junction contained 14 bases not matched to a gene. This CDR3 contains 15 residues. The CDR3 spells CASRPLRDRVGEQYF. DNA of the CDR3: TGCGCCAGCAGACCTCTCCGTGACAGGGTGGGCGAGCAGTACTTC.